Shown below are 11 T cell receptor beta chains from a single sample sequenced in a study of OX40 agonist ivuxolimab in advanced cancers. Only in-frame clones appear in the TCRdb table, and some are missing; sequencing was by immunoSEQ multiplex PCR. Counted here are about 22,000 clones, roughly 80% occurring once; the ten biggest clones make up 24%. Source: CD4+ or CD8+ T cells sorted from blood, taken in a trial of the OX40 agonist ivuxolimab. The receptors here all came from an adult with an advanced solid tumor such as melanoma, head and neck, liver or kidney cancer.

As DNA, the CDR3 is TGTGCCAGCATTACGGCGAACACCGGGGAGCTGTTTTTT. It yields the protein CASITANTGELFF. The chain joins TRBV28 to TRBJ2-2; D is undetermined. Trimming stripped 7 bases from V and 0 bases from J, with 6 bases between. The CDR3 has 13 residues. Germline V CDR1 and CDR2: MDHEN, SYDVKM.

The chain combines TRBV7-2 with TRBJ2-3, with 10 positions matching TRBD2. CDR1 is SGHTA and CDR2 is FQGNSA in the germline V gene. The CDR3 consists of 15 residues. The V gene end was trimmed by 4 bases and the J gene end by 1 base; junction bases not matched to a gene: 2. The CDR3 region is CASSYGLAGTDTQYF. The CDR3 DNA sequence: TGTGCCAGCAGCTACGGACTAGCGGGCACAGATACGCAGTATTTT.

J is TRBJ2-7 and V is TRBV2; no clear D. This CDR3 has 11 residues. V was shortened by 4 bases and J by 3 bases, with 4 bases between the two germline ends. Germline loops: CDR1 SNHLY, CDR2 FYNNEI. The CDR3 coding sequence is TGTGCCAGCAGTGGGGACTACGAGCAGTACTTC. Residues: CASSGDYEQYF.

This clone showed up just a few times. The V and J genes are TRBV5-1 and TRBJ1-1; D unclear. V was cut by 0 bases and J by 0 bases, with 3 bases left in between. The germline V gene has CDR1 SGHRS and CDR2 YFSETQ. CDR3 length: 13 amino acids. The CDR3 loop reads CASSLGLNTEAFF. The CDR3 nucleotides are TGCGCCAGCAGCTTGGGGCTGAACACTGAAGCTTTCTTT.

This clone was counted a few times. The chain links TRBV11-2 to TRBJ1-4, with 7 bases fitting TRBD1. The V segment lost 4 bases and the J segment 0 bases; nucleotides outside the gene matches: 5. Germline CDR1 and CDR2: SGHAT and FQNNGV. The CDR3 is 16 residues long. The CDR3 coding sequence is TGTGCCAGCAGCTCGGGACAGTTCGCAACTAATGAAAAACTGTTTTTT. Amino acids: CASSSGQFATNEKLFF. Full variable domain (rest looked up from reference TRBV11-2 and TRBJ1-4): EAGVAQSPRYKIIEKRQSVAFWCNPISGHATLYWYQQILGQGPKLLIQFQNNGVVDDSQLPKDRFSAERLKGVDSTLKIQPAKLEDSAVYLCASSSGQFATNEKLFFGSGTQLSVL.

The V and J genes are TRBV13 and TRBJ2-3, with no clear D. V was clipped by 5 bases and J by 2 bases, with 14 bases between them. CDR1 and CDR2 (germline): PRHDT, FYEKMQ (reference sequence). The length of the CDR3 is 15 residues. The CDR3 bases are TGTGCCAGCAGCCTCCAGGTGATTTACACAGATACGCAGTATTTT. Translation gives CASSLQVIYTDTQYF.

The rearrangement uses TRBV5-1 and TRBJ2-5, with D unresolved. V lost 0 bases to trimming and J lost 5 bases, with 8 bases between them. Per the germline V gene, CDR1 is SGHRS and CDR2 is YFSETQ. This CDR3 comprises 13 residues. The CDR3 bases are TGCGCCAGCAGCTTGGTGACGTTTGAGACCCAGTACTTC. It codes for CASSLVTFETQYF.

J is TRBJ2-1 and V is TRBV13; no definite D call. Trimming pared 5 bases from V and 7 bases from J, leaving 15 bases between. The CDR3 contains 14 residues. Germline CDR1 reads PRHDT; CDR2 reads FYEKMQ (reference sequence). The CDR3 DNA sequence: TGTGCCAGCAGCGAGAGAAGTCCGCGGAATGAGCAGTTCTTC. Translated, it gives CASSERSPRNEQFF.

This chain's CDR3 is CAIKQEAYGYTF. The DNA for the CDR3 is TGTGCCATCAAGCAAGAGGCCTATGGCTACACCTTC. This chain links TRBV10-3 with TRBJ1-2; D ambiguous. The germline V gene has CDR1 ENHRY and CDR2 SYGVKD. Trimming cost V 7 bases and J 4 bases, with 10 bases left between them. The CDR3 has 12 amino acids.

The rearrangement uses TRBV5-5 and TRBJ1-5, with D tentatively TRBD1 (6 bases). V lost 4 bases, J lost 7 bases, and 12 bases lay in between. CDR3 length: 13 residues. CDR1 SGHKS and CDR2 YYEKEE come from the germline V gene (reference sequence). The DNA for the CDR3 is TGTGCCAGCAGCCCGGGACATGCCCAGCCCCAGCATTTT. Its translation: CASSPGHAQPQHF.

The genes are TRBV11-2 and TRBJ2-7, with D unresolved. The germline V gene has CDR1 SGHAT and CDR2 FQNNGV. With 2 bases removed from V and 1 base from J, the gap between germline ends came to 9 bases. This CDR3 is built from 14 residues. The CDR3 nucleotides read TGTGCCAGCAGCTTATTAGACCGTTCCTACGAGCAGTACTTC. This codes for CASSLLDRSYEQYF.